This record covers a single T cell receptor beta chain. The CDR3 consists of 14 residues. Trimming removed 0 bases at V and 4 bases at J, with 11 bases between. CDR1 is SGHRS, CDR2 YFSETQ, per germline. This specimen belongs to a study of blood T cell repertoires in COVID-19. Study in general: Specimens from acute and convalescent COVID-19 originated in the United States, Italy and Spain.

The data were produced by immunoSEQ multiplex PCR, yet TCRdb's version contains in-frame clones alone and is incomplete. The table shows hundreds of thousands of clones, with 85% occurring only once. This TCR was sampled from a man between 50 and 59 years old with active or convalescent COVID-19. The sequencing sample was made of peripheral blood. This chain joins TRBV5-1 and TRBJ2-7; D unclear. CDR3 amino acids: CASSLAAFEYEQYF. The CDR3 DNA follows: TGCGCCAGCAGCTTGGCCGCGTTTGAGTACGAGCAGTACTTC.